This TCR beta chain stems from a study of blood T cell repertoires in COVID-19. Trimming took 4 bases from V and 8 from J; bases not matched to a gene: 8. This CDR3 spans 16 amino acids. CDR1 and CDR2 (germline): SEHNR, FQNEAQ (reference sequence). The authors' processing: Nucleated cell counts were estimated from reference gene primer amplification. Sequencing was performed with immunoSEQ multiplex PCR; in TCRdb, only in-frame clones are kept and a portion is missing. V, J and clone size were drawn from that table, and D and trimming were deduced from the DNA. Of some 150,000 clones listed, 84% were seen once; the top ten hold approximately 6.6%.

The clonotype originates from a human donor in a cohort sampled during active COVID-19. The chain links TRBV7-9 to TRBJ1-4, with 12 bases that match TRBD1. The sequenced material came from peripheral blood. This CDR3 reads CASSSGTGGGPEKLFF. The CDR3 region has the DNA TGTGCCAGCAGCTCCGGGACAGGGGGCGGTCCGGAAAAACTGTTTTTT.